The TCR beta chain described here comes from a study of ipilimumab plus nivolumab after autologous stem cell transplantation. Study at large: Patients received a median of about five ipilimumab and roughly eight nivolumab doses. The DLBCL group included primary refractory and relapsed cases.

Here immunoSEQ multiplex PCR was the method, and the copy in TCRdb shows in-frame clones only, minus some. Of 10,000 or so clones listed, more than 65% are singletons. Patients got ipilimumab 1 mg/kg beginning 14 to 28 days post-transplant. Patients got 3 mg/kg IV nivolumab weeks 1, 4, 7, 10, then biweekly through week 26. There are 14 residues in the CDR3. V dropped 5 bases and J dropped 3 bases, with 13 bases sitting between them. From germline, CDR1 is SGHTA and CDR2 FQGNSA. The source material was PBMCs, sampled in a trial of ipilimumab plus nivolumab as post-transplant consolidation. This receptor was identified in a male donor with diffuse large B-cell lymphoma. The chain carries TRBV7-2 and TRBJ1-1; maybe TRBD1 (6 bases). The CDR3 loop is CASSTRGLDTEAFF. CDR3 in DNA: TGTGCCAGCAGCACCCGGGGGCTAGACACTGAAGCTTTCTTT.